This is a list of T cell receptor beta chains from one sample in a study of blood T cell repertoires in COVID-19. The assay was immunoSEQ multiplex PCR, and TCRdb's table has in-frame clones only and misses some. The table lists more than 70,000 clones, about 86% of them singletons. The specimen sequenced was peripheral blood. The source is an elderly woman in a cohort sampled during active or convalescent COVID-19. CDR3s include the opening cysteine and the closing phenylalanine or tryptophan. The D gene is left open where the match is weak. Part of the rows lack a size; the others show once, few, many or a class for expanded clones.

d_call j_call cdr3_length v_call clone_size cdr3_aa cdr3_nt
TRBD1 TRBJ1-2 13 TRBV28 . CASSRQGAGGYTF TGTGCCAGCAGTCGACAGGGGGCGGGTGGCTACACCTTC
. TRBJ1-5 14 TRBV6-5 . CASRGQGFAQPQHF TGTGCCAGCAGAGGTCAGGGGTTTGCTCAGCCCCAGCATTTT
TRBD2 TRBJ2-2 15 TRBV28 . CASSTPSGSFGELFF TGTGCCAGCAGTACCCCTAGCGGGAGTTTCGGGGAGCTGTTTTTT
. TRBJ1-1 14 TRBV11-2 . CASSLGGAYTEAFF TGTGCCAGCAGCTTAGGTGGGGCGTACACTGAAGCTTTCTTT
. TRBJ1-1 15 TRBV27 . CASSFWGRMNTEAFF TGTGCCAGCAGTTTCTGGGGCAGAATGAACACTGAAGCTTTCTTT
TRBD2 TRBJ2-5 15 TRBV11-2 . CASSLTASGGETQYF TGTGCCAGCAGTTTGACGGCTAGCGGGGGGGAGACCCAGTACTTC
. TRBJ1-4 14 TRBV27 . CASSLSYRVEKLFF TGTGCCAGCAGTTTATCGTACAGGGTCGAAAAACTGTTTTTT
. TRBJ1-4 12 TRBV6-5 few CASGSFPEKLFF TGTGCCAGCGGTAGCTTTCCCGAAAAACTGTTTTTT
. TRBJ2-3 20 TRBV3-1/TRBV3-2 few CASSQTFIQAYFSSTDTQYF TGTGCCAGCAGCCAAACCTTCATACAGGCCTACTTCTCTAGCACAGATACGCAGTATTTT
. TRBJ1-6 16 TRBV9 . CASSVGESSYNSPLHF TGTGCCAGCAGCGTAGGGGAGAGCTCCTATAATTCACCCCTCCACTTT
TRBD1 TRBJ1-5 15 TRBV7-9 . CASSWGTGSNQPQHF TGTGCCAGCAGCTGGGGGACAGGGAGCAATCAGCCCCAGCATTTT
. TRBJ1-1 11 TRBV2 . CASSGTTEAFF TGTGCCAGCAGCGGGACAACTGAAGCTTTCTTT
. TRBJ1-2 18 TRBV19 . CASSIIFEWQTRDYGYTF TGTGCCAGTAGTATAATTTTTGAGTGGCAGACGCGGGACTATGGCTACACCTTC
TRBD1 TRBJ1-2 13 TRBV11-2 . CASSSGQGLGYTF TGTGCCAGCAGCTCCGGACAGGGTCTTGGCTACACCTTC
. TRBJ1-5 14 TRBV7-2 . CASRAQAFNQPQHF TGTGCCAGCAGGGCACAGGCTTTCAATCAGCCCCAGCATTTT
. TRBJ2-3 17 TRBV3-1/TRBV3-2 few CASSQATGYPSTDTQYF TGTGCCAGCAGCCAGGCCACAGGGTACCCTAGCACAGATACGCAGTATTTT
TRBD1 TRBJ1-4 17 TRBV28 . CASSPISRGTANEKLFF TGTGCCAGCAGTCCTATCAGCCGGGGGACAGCTAATGAAAAACTGTTTTTT
TRBD2 TRBJ2-1 16 TRBV29-1 . CSVDGTSGTRGNEQFF TGCAGCGTTGATGGGACTAGCGGTACTCGGGGTAATGAGCAGTTCTTC
. TRBJ1-5 13 TRBV14 . CASSYSSNQPQHF TGTGCCAGCAGCTACAGTAGCAATCAGCCCCAGCATTTT
. TRBJ1-1 14 TRBV5-1 . CASSLTGMNTEAFF TGCGCCAGCAGCTTGACAGGTATGAACACTGAAGCTTTCTTT
TRBD1 TRBJ1-2 15 TRBV11-3 . CASSLGGQRIVGYTF TGTGCCAGCAGCTTGGGGGGACAGCGGATAGTCGGCTACACCTTC
TRBD1 TRBJ1-5 14 TRBV28 few CASKGTGGNQPQHF TGTGCCAGCAAAGGCACAGGGGGCAATCAGCCCCAGCATTTT
. TRBJ1-4 16 TRBV28 . CASSPSGTTTNEKLFF TGTGCCAGCAGCCCGAGCGGGACCACAACTAATGAAAAACTGTTTTTT
. TRBJ2-4 14 TRBV5-1 . CASSLTGDKNIQYF TGCGCCAGCAGTCTAACGGGAGACAAAAACATTCAGTACTTC
TRBD2 TRBJ2-1 15 TRBV19 . CASSIAGGSYNEQFF TGTGCCAGTAGTATAGCGGGGGGCTCCTACAATGAGCAGTTCTTC
TRBD1 TRBJ1-1 16 TRBV19 . CASSSRTGGAYTEAFF TGTGCCAGTAGTTCCCGGACAGGGGGCGCGTACACTGAAGCTTTCTTT
TRBD1 TRBJ1-2 15 TRBV28 . CASSATGGQEYGYTF TGTGCCAGCAGTGCCACAGGGGGCCAAGAGTATGGCTACACCTTC
TRBD1 TRBJ1-1 19 TRBV7-8 . CASSSRGTGTGRRGTEAFF TGTGCCAGCAGCTCCCGGGGGACCGGGACAGGAAGGAGGGGCACTGAAGCTTTCTTT
. TRBJ2-3 17 TRBV6-1 . CASSEADSRGSTDTQYF TGTGCCAGCAGTGAAGCCGACTCCCGGGGGAGCACAGATACGCAGTATTTT
. TRBJ2-7 10 TRBV19 . CASRHYEQYF TGTGCCAGTAGACACTACGAGCAGTACTTC
TRBD1 TRBJ1-1 15 TRBV5-4 . CASSRFSAGGTEAFF TGTGCCAGCAGCCGATTTTCGGCAGGGGGTACTGAAGCTTTCTTT
TRBD1 TRBJ2-5 15 TRBV5-1 . CASSLTGTGIETQYF TGCGCCAGCAGTTTGACCGGGACAGGGATAGAGACCCAGTACTTC
. TRBJ2-6 17 TRBV3-1/TRBV3-2 . CASSQIPPSSGANVLTF TGTGCCAGCAGCCAAATTCCCCCCAGCTCTGGGGCCAACGTCCTGACTTTC
. TRBJ2-3 13 TRBV7-9 . CASSLAYKIPQYF TGTGCCAGCAGCTTAGCGTATAAAATCCCGCAGTATTTT
. TRBJ1-2 14 TRBV2 . CASRETGGVGGYTF TGTGCCAGCAGAGAGACAGGTGGGGTTGGAGGCTACACCTTC
TRBD2 TRBJ2-7 20 TRBV9 . CASSVVLPAGTSGASYEQYF TGTGCCAGCAGCGTAGTTCTCCCCGCCGGGACTAGCGGAGCCTCCTACGAGCAGTACTTC
. TRBJ2-2 15 TRBV5-1 few CASSLDTTNTGELFF TGCGCCAGCAGCTTGGACACCACGAACACCGGGGAGCTGTTTTTT
. TRBJ1-2 13 TRBV4-2 . CASSPREVRGYTF TGTGCCAGCAGCCCCAGGGAGGTAAGGGGCTACACCTTC
TRBD1 TRBJ1-2 13 TRBV12-5 . CASGSTGAAGYTF TGTGCTAGTGGATCAACAGGGGCGGCTGGCTACACCTTC
. TRBJ1-4 15 TRBV5-1 . CASKEAAGTNEKLFF TGCGCCAGCAAAGAAGCGGCGGGGACTAATGAAAAACTGTTTTTT
. TRBJ1-4 17 TRBV6-1 . CASSESLWTDRNEKLFF TGTGCCAGCAGTGAGAGCCTCTGGACAGATAGAAATGAAAAACTGTTTTTT
TRBD2 TRBJ2-5 14 TRBV6-5 . CASKTSGRLETQYF TGTGCCAGCAAGACTAGCGGGAGGTTAGAGACCCAGTACTTC
. TRBJ1-6 15 TRBV27 . CASSLIQGGNSPLHF TGTGCCAGCAGTTTAATCCAGGGTGGAAATTCACCCCTCCACTTT
. TRBJ2-3 14 TRBV3-1/TRBV3-2 . CASSQQLGTDTQYF TGTGCCAGCAGCCAACAACTAGGCACAGATACGCAGTATTTT
TRBD2 TRBJ2-3 18 TRBV7-2 . CASSGAVGSGPGGGPQYF TGTGCCAGCAGCGGGGCGGTTGGTAGCGGGCCCGGCGGGGGACCGCAGTATTTT